These 21 T cell receptor beta chains came from one sample sequenced in a study of T cell repertoires in cytomegalovirus infection (dated by TCRdb to between 2018 and 2021). Sequencing relied on an Illumina HiSeq 1500. TCRdb reran the public reads through fastp at Q25 and MiXCR, keeping productive beta chains. For every CDR3 protein sequence, its rows merge into one entry that carries the most common genes and DNA. The sample includes around 180,000 distinct CDR3 sequences, with 28% observed a single time. In total, the top ten clones hold approximately 30% of the sample. Input material: PBMCs. These receptor sequences come from a human donor in good health (CMV status not recorded). Some clones in this sample may be carry-over from other donors' samples.

This clonotype occurred a few times. The chain joins TRBV7-2 to TRBJ1-1; D is ambiguous. This CDR3 has 14 residues. CDR1 SGHTA and CDR2 FQGNSA come from the germline V gene. Trimming stripped 0 bases from V and 3 bases from J, with 8 bases between. Here the CDR3 DNA reads TGTGCCAGCAGCTTAGCGCTCGACTACACTGAAGCTTTCTTT. This encodes CASSLALDYTEAFF.

CDR3 sequence (DNA): TGTGCCAGCAGCCAACTGAGCTCTGGGGCCAACGTCCTGACTTTC. Translation: CASSQLSSGANVLTF. This rearrangement joins TRBV3-1 to TRBJ2-6; D gene unclear. The germline V gene encodes CDR1 LGHDT and CDR2 YNNKEL (reference sequence). CDR3 length: 15 amino acids. V was shortened by 2 bases and J by 0 bases, with 5 bases between the two germline ends.

The rearrangement links TRBV11-2 to TRBJ2-1, with 8 bases matching TRBD2. Germline loops: CDR1 SGHAT, CDR2 FQNNGV. V was pared by 7 bases and J by 10 bases, with 6 bases of the junction left unmatched. The CDR3 sequence is 12 residues long. The DNA for the CDR3 is TGTGCCAGCACGGGGGGGAGAACAGAGCAGTTCTTC. Amino acid sequence: CASTGGRTEQFF.

The chain has TRBV12-3 or TRBV12-4 and TRBJ2-7; D gene unclear. The V gene lost 6 bases and the J gene lost 6 bases, with 18 bases spanning the gap. The CDR3 loop spans 14 amino acids. Written as DNA, the CDR3 is TGTGCCAGCAGGGCCTCTAGTCTCCTGGGCGAGCAGTACTTC. Translation: CASRASSLLGEQYF.

The chain employs TRBV4-2 and TRBJ1-1, with D maybe TRBD1 (5 bases). Germline loops: CDR1 LGHNA, CDR2 YNFKEQ. The V end lost 0 bases, the J end lost 6 bases, and 23 bases lay between the germline ends. This CDR3 has 18 amino acids. In DNA form, the CDR3 reads TGTGCCAGCAGCCAAGATTTGCCAGGGTCTGAAGGGAAGGCTGAAGCTTTCTTT. It translates to CASSQDLPGSEGKAEAFF.

The V and J genes are TRBV4-3 and TRBJ1-2; TRBD1 is a possible D gene (6 bases). Germline V gene lookup returns CDR1 LGHNA and CDR2 YSLEER. The CDR3 is 14 amino acids. Trimming removed 0 bases from V and 7 bases from J, with 12 bases in between. The CDR3 nucleotides read TGCGCCAGCAGCCAAGAGTCAGGGGCCGGTGGCTACACCTTC. Translated, it gives CASSQESGAGGYTF.

This rearrangement joins TRBV5-1 to TRBJ2-3; 8 bases line up with TRBD2. Germline assignment: CDR1 SGHRS and CDR2 YFSETQ. This CDR3 spans 15 amino acids. Losses at the gene ends were 8 bases for V and 5 bases for J; bases not matched to a gene: 13. In DNA, the CDR3 is TGCGCCAGTTTCCCCGGGGGGGGCCCCGGAGATACGCAGTATTTT. It specifies CASFPGGGPGDTQYF.

This clonotype was seen more than once but under ten times. This chain joins TRBV5-1 and TRBJ1-2; D gene ambiguous. CDR1 is SGHRS and CDR2 is YFSETQ in the germline V gene. The CDR3 is made up of 15 amino acids. The germline V and J ends were trimmed by 0 bases and 7 bases, with 16 bases remaining between them. CDR3 DNA: TGCGCCAGCAGCTTGGTCCCCGCGAGTGAGAGTGGCTACACCTTC. As protein: CASSLVPASESGYTF.

The genes are TRBV25-1 and TRBJ2-5; no clear D. From germline, CDR1 is MGHDK and CDR2 SYGVNS. The CDR3 consists of 17 residues. Trimming cost V 2 bases and J 1 base, with 17 bases left between them. Here the CDR3 reads CASSELLLGDFQETQYF. The DNA for the CDR3 is TGTGCCAGCAGTGAACTACTGCTAGGAGACTTCCAAGAGACCCAGTACTTC.

V gene TRBV12-3 or TRBV12-4 combines with J gene TRBJ1-5, with TRBD1 matching over 7 bases. CDR3 length: 15 amino acids. After removal of 7 bases from V and 5 bases from J, the junction contained 11 bases not matched to a gene. CDR3 residues: CASTRGGALDQPQHF. The DNA for the CDR3 is TGTGCCAGCACCAGGGGGGGGGCCCTGGATCAGCCCCAGCATTTT.

This clonotype has ten or more counts. The chain recombines TRBV7-2 with TRBJ2-7; either TRBD1 or TRBD2 may supply D (5 bases each). Trimming removed 1 base from V and 5 bases from J, with 9 bases in between. Germline CDR1 is SGHTA and CDR2 is FQGNSA. CDR3 length: 13 amino acids. CDR3 loop: CASSLGRDHEQYF. CDR3 nucleotide sequence: TGTGCCAGCAGCTTAGGCAGGGACCACGAGCAGTACTTC.

V usage is TRBV7-8 and J usage is TRBJ1-1, with no clear D. The CDR3 spans 18 residues. The germline V and J ends were trimmed by 7 bases and 1 base, with 25 bases remaining between them. Germline assignment: CDR1 SGHVS and CDR2 FQNEAQ. The CDR3 sequence is CASNQDRVGDEENTEAFF. CDR3 nucleotide sequence: TGTGCCAGCAACCAAGACCGGGTCGGGGATGAGGAGAACACTGAAGCTTTCTTT.

This sequence joins TRBV19 and TRBJ1-6; TRBD1 matches at 9 bases. The CDR3 has 16 amino acids. Germline CDR1 is LNHDA and CDR2 is SQIVND (reference sequence). With 7 bases clipped from V and 6 bases from J, the junction kept 10 bases outside the gene matches. DNA of the CDR3: TGTGCCAGTACGAAATTGACGGGACAGGGTAATTCACCCCTCCACTTT. Amino acid sequence: CASTKLTGQGNSPLHF.

The chain links TRBV27 to TRBJ2-1; 10 bases line up with TRBD2. The trim removed 7 bases at V and 9 bases at J, leaving 9 bases unmatched. The germline CDR1 and CDR2 sequences are MNHEY and SMNVEV (reference sequence). CDR3 length equals 14 residues. The CDR3 nucleotides read TGTGCCAGCAAGGGACTAGCGAGACTCGGTGAGCAGTTCTTC. Protein sequence: CASKGLARLGEQFF.

The V and J genes are TRBV6-2 or TRBV6-3 and TRBJ1-5; D remains unclear. V gave up 2 bases and J gave up 3 bases, with 5 bases separating them. The CDR3 totals 13 residues. Germline assignment: CDR1 MNHEY and CDR2 SVGEGT. Written as DNA, the CDR3 is TGTGCCAGCAGTTACGGATCCAATCAGCCCCAGCATTTT. Translated, it gives CASSYGSNQPQHF.

The table lists this clonotype with a few counts. The chain recombines TRBV29-1 with TRBJ1-2, with 8 bases matching TRBD1. From germline, CDR1 is SQVTM and CDR2 ANQGSEA. The CDR3 totals 13 residues. V shed 7 bases, J shed 0 bases, and the junction held 4 bases outside the gene matches. CDR3 residues: CSGTGSANYGYTF. In DNA form, the CDR3 reads TGCAGCGGGACAGGGAGCGCTAACTATGGCTACACCTTC.

This clonotype was found a few times. The chain couples TRBV12-3 or TRBV12-4 to TRBJ1-3; 7 nucleotides match TRBD1. V trimming: 4 bases; J trimming: 9 bases; junction bases outside the gene matches: 9. This CDR3 comprises 14 residues. As DNA, the CDR3 is TGTGCCAGCAGTTCGGTACAGGGGCGCACCACCATATATTTT. It translates to CASSSVQGRTTIYF.

V is TRBV2 and J is TRBJ2-2, with D hard to call. Per germline, CDR1 SNHLY and CDR2 FYNNEI. The CDR3 runs 14 residues. Trimming left V 3 bases short and J 9 bases short, with 14 bases between. The CDR3 coding sequence is TGTGCCAGCAGTGATGGTGGATATGACAGGGAGCTGTTTTTT. It encodes CASSDGGYDRELFF. The full variable domain, rest sourced from reference TRBV2 and TRBJ2-2, is EPEVTQTPSHQVTQMGQEVILRCVPISNHLYFYWYRQILGQKVEFLVSFYNNEISEKSEIFDDQFSVERPDGSNFTLKIRSTKLEDSAMYFCASSDGGYDRELFFGEGSRLTVL.

V gene TRBV5-1 combines with J gene TRBJ2-3; D possibly corresponds to TRBD2 (6 bases). Deletions cut 1 base from V and 4 bases from J, with 13 bases between. The CDR3 sequence is 15 residues long. The germline gives CDR1 SGHRS, CDR2 YFSETQ. For the CDR3, the DNA is TGCGCCAGCAGCTTGCGGACTACTATGGCAGATACGCAGTATTTT. It is translated as CASSLRTTMADTQYF.

This clonotype occurred a few times. This sequence joins TRBV7-8 and TRBJ2-3; 10 positions agree with TRBD2. The CDR3 runs 15 residues. Germline trimming cut 2 bases from V and 6 bases from J; bases unmatched to any gene: 5. Germline values: CDR1 SGHVS, CDR2 FQNEAQ. Written as DNA, the CDR3 is TGTGCCAGCAGCTTACGGCTAGCGGGGGAGGATACGCAGTATTTT. As protein: CASSLRLAGEDTQYF.

In its sample, this clonotype was seen a few times. V is TRBV6-2 or TRBV6-3 and J is TRBJ2-7; unclear D gene. This CDR3 is built from 13 residues. Germline V lookup: CDR1 MNHEY, CDR2 SVGEGT. V shed 2 bases and J shed 2 bases, with 7 bases lying between them. CDR3 loop: CASSYTAAYEQYF. The CDR3 nucleotides are TGTGCCAGCAGTTACACGGCCGCCTACGAGCAGTACTTC.